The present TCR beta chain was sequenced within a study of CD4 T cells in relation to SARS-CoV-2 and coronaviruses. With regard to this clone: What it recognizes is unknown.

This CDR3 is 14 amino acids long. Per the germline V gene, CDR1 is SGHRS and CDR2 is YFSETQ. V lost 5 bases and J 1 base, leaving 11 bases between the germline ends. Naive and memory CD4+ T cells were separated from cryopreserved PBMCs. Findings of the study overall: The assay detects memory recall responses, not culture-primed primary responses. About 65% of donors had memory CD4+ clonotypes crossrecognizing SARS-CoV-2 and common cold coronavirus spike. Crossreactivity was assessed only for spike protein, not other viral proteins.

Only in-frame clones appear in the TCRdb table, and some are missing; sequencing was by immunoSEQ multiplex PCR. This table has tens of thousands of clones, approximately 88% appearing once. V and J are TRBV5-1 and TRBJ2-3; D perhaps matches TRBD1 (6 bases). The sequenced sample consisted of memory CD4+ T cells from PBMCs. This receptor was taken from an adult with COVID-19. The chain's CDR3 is CASSRRQGTDTQYF. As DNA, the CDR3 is TGCGCCAGCAGTAGGAGACAGGGCACAGATACGCAGTATTTT.